The clone carrying this T cell receptor beta chain showed up just a few times. The antigen remains undetermined. TCRdb analysed the 5' RACE reads with MiXCR anew, one entry per CDR3 protein. The table has 1.5 million to 2 million distinct CDR3 sequences, around 33% seen once. The sample belongs to a study of identical twins. Findings of the study overall: Excess twin sharing in beta out-of-frame sequences was weaker. Cord blood beta clonotypes present at high abundance carried fewer insertions; no such pattern appeared in memory repertoires. Out-of-frame alpha sequences shared by twins showed excess low generation probability. Conclusions rested on cross-sectional statistics rather than following the same donors.

The TCR was taken from a newborn girl in good health. The specimen was cord blood.

The CDR3 region is CSAPFTYEQYF. CDR3 nucleotides: TGCAGTGCTCCATTCACCTACGAGCAGTACTTC. V gene TRBV20-1 combines with J gene TRBJ2-7; no reliable D call. CDR1 is DFQATT, CDR2 SNEGSKA, per germline (reference sequence). The CDR3 length is 11 residues. Trimming shortened V by 5 bases and J by 2 bases, and 7 bases separated the two germline ends.